This TCR beta chain was documented in a study of T cell changes during pregnancy in multiple sclerosis (dated by TCRdb to the late 2010s). With respect to the entire study: The study examined how the T cell repertoire changed over the course of pregnancy in women with multiple sclerosis.

Library generation was performed with the immunoSEQ multiplex PCR assay. TCRdb obtained this table from immuneACCESS and retained in-frame rearrangements with V and J assigned. These tables miss some clones; where compared with another copy, unresolved V genes account for less than half of the shortfall, and the remainder is unexplained. Here the sample has about 77,000 clones; 93% occur a single time. In total, the top ten clones hold just over 2.5% of the sample. Its CDR3 holds 17 amino acids, cysteine through phenylalanine. CDR3 DNA only is kept here, 51 bases in frame from base 1. Reading the germline V gene gives CDR1 SGHTA and CDR2 FQGTGA. Trimmed from V: 5 bases; trimmed from J: 8 bases; junction bases lacking a gene match: 17. Notes on this clone: Its cognate antigen has yet to be identified. The input lacks base qualities; no much larger clone sits a single base away.

Recombination connected TRBV7-3 to TRBJ1-2; the central 10 bases match TRBD1. The specimen was peripheral blood, collected after pregnancy. The TCR originated in a female donor in good health, enrolled as a control in a pregnancy study. The CDR3 protein sequence reads: CASSPSTLRDRGGGYTF. The bases are TGTGCCAGCAGCCCATCCACATTAAGGGACAGGGGTGGAGGCTACACCTTC.